The 27 T cell receptor beta chains given below trace back to one sample, sequenced in a study of blood T cell repertoires in COVID-19. The method was immunoSEQ multiplex PCR; TCRdb's version includes in-frame clones alone and lacks a portion of them. In the table there are approximately 390,000 clones, roughly 88% of which are singletons. Input material: PBMCs or T cells enriched from blood (not recorded which). The source of these receptors is a woman between 35 and 50 years old with acute COVID-19.

V is TRBV19 and J is TRBJ2-5, with TRBD2 matching over 9 bases. This CDR3 contains 15 residues. The V gene's germline CDR1 is LNHDA and CDR2 SQIVND (reference sequence). V gave up 1 base and J gave up 2 bases; unmatched junction bases: 2. The CDR3 sequence is CASSIGGLAQETQYF. CDR3 nucleotides: TGTGCCAGTAGTATAGGGGGACTAGCTCAAGAGACCCAGTACTTC.

The V gene is TRBV30, the J gene TRBJ1-2; D not certain. Looked up from germline, CDR1 is GTSNPN and CDR2 is SVGIG (reference sequence). Trimming removed 5 bases from V and 4 bases from J, with 14 bases in between. CDR3 length: 13 residues. Here the CDR3 DNA reads TGTGCCTGGGGAAATTCGGGAGTCTATGGCTACACCTTC. It encodes CAWGNSGVYGYTF.

This clone was detected only a few times. Additional DNA sequences in this sample encode the identical CDR3. The rearrangement uses TRBV30 and TRBJ1-2, with D possibly matching TRBD1 (6 bases). Trimming left V 3 bases short and J 0 bases short, with 8 bases between. The CDR3 has 13 amino acids. Germline V CDR1 and CDR2: GTSNPN, SVGIG (reference sequence). CDR3 amino acids: CAWSRGANYGYTF. Written as DNA, the CDR3 is TGTGCCTGGAGCAGGGGAGCTAACTATGGCTACACCTTC.

This sequence joins TRBV19 and TRBJ1-4; D gene uncertain. Trimming cost V 5 bases and J 8 bases, with 18 bases left between them. The CDR3 sequence is 15 residues long. Germline assignment: CDR1 LNHDA and CDR2 SQIVND (reference sequence). Here the CDR3 DNA reads TGTGCCAGTAGTCCTACGATGGGCTTCGGCGAAAAACTGTTTTTT. It is translated as CASSPTMGFGEKLFF.

This sequence joins TRBV6-1 and TRBJ1-5; weak D call: TRBD1 (6 bases). V shed 3 bases and J shed 6 bases, with 15 bases lying between them. Germline V gene lookup returns CDR1 MNHNS and CDR2 SASEGT. This CDR3 is 15 amino acids long. DNA of the CDR3: TGTGCCAGCAGTGAGAGCCAGGGGTTTGCTCAGCCCCAGCATTTT. The encoded protein is CASSESQGFAQPQHF.

The rearrangement joins TRBV7-2 to TRBJ2-3; no firm D call. V lost 0 bases to trimming and J lost 0 bases, with 7 bases between them. Germline CDR1 and CDR2: SGHTA and FQGNSA. The CDR3 covers 15 residues. CDR3 sequence: CASSLAVTSTDTQYF. The CDR3, as DNA: TGTGCCAGCAGCTTAGCGGTTACTAGCACAGATACGCAGTATTTT. Variable domain in full (rest from reference TRBV7-2 and TRBJ2-3): GAGVSQSPSNKVTEKGKDVELRCDPISGHTALYWYRQSLGQGLEFLIYFQGNSAPDKSGLPSDRFSAERTGGSVSTLTIQRTQQEDSAVYLCASSLAVTSTDTQYFGPGTRLTVL.

V is TRBV24-1 and J is TRBJ2-1, with 9 bases fitting TRBD1. The CDR3 loop spans 18 amino acids. V lost 1 base and J lost 9; bases outside the gene matches: 15. Germline V gene sequence: CDR1 KGHDR, CDR2 SFDVKD. The CDR3 DNA sequence: TGTGCCACCAGTGATTTAACCATTCCGGGACAGGGTCCTTCTGAGCAGTTCTTC. It codes for CATSDLTIPGQGPSEQFF.

The rearrangement joins TRBV12-3 or TRBV12-4 to TRBJ1-1; 7 nucleotides match TRBD1. V dropped 5 bases and J dropped 1; count of bases not matched to a gene: 1. The CDR3 sequence is 13 residues long. Here the CDR3 DNA reads TGTGCCAGCAGTGGGACAGCGAACACTGAAGCTTTCTTT. Encoded protein: CASSGTANTEAFF.

The V and J genes are TRBV11-2 and TRBJ1-4; 8 bases line up with TRBD1. Germline CDR1 reads SGHAT; CDR2 reads FQNNGV. Germline trimming cut 4 bases from V and 15 bases from J; bases unmatched to any gene: 7. The CDR3 consists of 12 residues. As DNA, the CDR3 is TGTGCCAGCAGCTCAGGGACAGGCCGGATGTTTTTT. This gives the protein CASSSGTGRMFF.

J is TRBJ2-7 and V is TRBV21-1; TRBD1 is the table's D call and was not checked against the DNA. TRBV21-1 is a pseudogene segment. This CDR3 is built from 15 residues. Here the CDR3 reads CASSTWGQSSYEQYF. CDR3 coding DNA: TGTGCCAGCAGCACATGGGGACAGAGCTCCTACGAGCAGTACTTC.

Regarding this clone: This same CDR3 is encoded by further DNA sequences in the sample. The chain couples TRBV15 to TRBJ1-2; 9 nucleotides agree with TRBD1. This CDR3 region has 15 residues. The germline V gene has CDR1 LNHNV and CDR2 YYDKDF (reference sequence). The V gene end was trimmed by 3 bases and the J gene end by 1 base; junction bases not matched to a gene: 3. The CDR3 protein is CATSRTGGGNYGYTF. The DNA of the CDR3 is TGTGCCACCAGCAGGACAGGGGGGGGTAACTATGGCTACACCTTC.

J is TRBJ1-6 and V is TRBV19, with 8 nucleotides matching TRBD1. The junction had 8 bases not matched to a gene; V was cut back by 1 base and J by 0 bases. In germline, CDR1 is LNHDA, CDR2 SQIVND (reference sequence). The CDR3 loop spans 19 amino acids. CDR3: CASSIAGQGQSSYNSPLHF. The CDR3 DNA follows: TGTGCCAGTAGTATAGCCGGACAGGGACAAAGCTCCTATAATTCACCCCTCCACTTT.

This clone showed up just once. Other DNA sequences in this sample translate to the same CDR3. This sequence joins TRBV5-1 and TRBJ2-3; 10 bases match TRBD1. Germline V gene data show CDR1 as SGHRS and CDR2 as YFSETQ. V gave up 7 bases and J gave up 0 bases; unmatched junction bases: 2. This CDR3 is 14 amino acids long. In nucleotides, the CDR3 is TGCGCCAGCCGACAGGGGGCCAGCACAGATACGCAGTATTTT. This encodes CASRQGASTDTQYF. The full variable domain, with the rest looked up from reference TRBV5-1 and TRBJ2-3, is KAGVTQTPRYLIKTRGQQVTLSCSPISGHRSVSWYQQTPGQGLQFLFEYFSETQRNKGNFPGRFSGRQFSNSRSEMNVSTLELGDSALYLCASRQGASTDTQYFGPGTRLTVL.

V usage is TRBV27 and J usage is TRBJ1-4; D is perhaps TRBD1 (5 bases). CDR1 MNHEY and CDR2 SMNVEV come from the germline V gene (reference sequence). Trimming pared 4 bases from V and 5 bases from J, leaving 8 bases between. This CDR3 comprises 13 residues. This chain's CDR3 is CASSSGGNEKLFF. The CDR3 DNA reads TGTGCCAGCAGTTCCGGGGGGAATGAAAAACTGTTTTTT.

The chain joins TRBV30 to TRBJ1-6; D gene uncertain. V was clipped by 2 bases and J by 9 bases, with 14 bases between them. The CDR3 spans 14 residues. Germline V lookup: CDR1 GTSNPN, CDR2 SVGIG (reference sequence). DNA of the CDR3: TGTGCCTGGAGTATTGGACGCCGGGGTTCACCCCTCCACTTT. Its protein product is CAWSIGRRGSPLHF.

J is TRBJ1-4 and V is TRBV6-5, with D possibly matching TRBD1 (5 bases). Germline V lookup: CDR1 MNHEY, CDR2 SVGAGI. Trimming stripped 6 bases from V and 11 bases from J, with 16 bases between. The CDR3 consists of 13 residues. The CDR3 DNA is TGTGCCAGCAGGGAGCAGGGAAGTAGTAAACTGTTTTTT. It translates to CASREQGSSKLFF.

This chain connects TRBV5-5 to TRBJ2-2; TRBD1 agrees at 8 bases. The CDR3 is 15 residues long. V was pared by 5 bases and J by 7 bases, with 10 bases of the junction left unmatched. The germline V gene has CDR1 SGHKS and CDR2 YYEKEE (reference sequence). CDR3 sequence reads: CASSPRTGNVGELFF. For the CDR3, the DNA is TGTGCCAGCAGTCCCCGGACAGGGAATGTCGGGGAGCTGTTTTTT.

J is TRBJ2-3 and V is TRBV21-1; TRBD2 is the table's D call, not checked against the DNA. TRBV21-1 is classified as a pseudogene. The CDR3 consists of 19 residues. The CDR3 nucleotides are TGTGCCAGCAGCTCCCCCGGGACTAGCGGGGGGGCCTGGGCAGATACGCAGTATTTT. As protein: CASSSPGTSGGAWADTQYF.

CDR3 sequence reads: CASSGFSFTGANVLTF. CDR3 DNA: TGTGCCAGTAGTGGTTTTAGCTTTACTGGGGCCAACGTCCTGACTTTC. V and J are TRBV19 and TRBJ2-6; D not certain. Germline CDR1 LNHDA, CDR2 SQIVND (reference sequence). Between the trimmed V and J ends, which lost 5 bases and 2 bases, there was a span of 13 bases. This CDR3 comprises 16 residues.

The chain carries TRBV3-1 (or the pseudogene TRBV3-2) and TRBJ2-1, with TRBD1 identical over 8 bases. CDR1 and CDR2 (germline): LGHDT, YNNKEL (reference sequence). Trimming removed 2 bases from V and 5 bases from J; junction bases left unmatched: 11. This CDR3 is 17 amino acids long. The CDR3: CASSQFGSGTGDNEQFF. The CDR3 DNA reads TGTGCCAGCAGCCAATTCGGCTCCGGGACAGGTGACAATGAGCAGTTCTTC.

This rearrangement joins TRBV12-3 or TRBV12-4 to TRBJ1-5; no clear D gene. The V end was cut by 2 bases, the J end by 5 bases, with 7 bases between. The CDR3 is 13 amino acids. CDR3 DNA: TGTGCCAGCAGTTTAAAAGTAGATCAGCCCCAGCATTTT. Amino acid sequence: CASSLKVDQPQHF.

The chain is built from TRBV5-4 and TRBJ2-3; the D gene is possibly TRBD1 (6 bases). This CDR3 has 16 residues. Trimming removed 4 bases at V and 0 bases at J, with 15 bases between. Germline values: CDR1 SGHNT, CDR2 YYREEE (reference sequence). CDR3 amino acids: CASSPGQRPSTDTQYF. The CDR3 DNA reads TGTGCCAGCAGCCCTGGACAGAGACCTAGCACAGATACGCAGTATTTT.

V gene TRBV7-2 combines with J gene TRBJ2-1; a possible D gene is TRBD2 (6 bases). The CDR3 contains 16 residues. With 3 bases removed from V and 0 bases from J, the gap between germline ends came to 12 bases. CDR1 SGHTA and CDR2 FQGNSA come from the germline V gene. The CDR3 DNA follows: TGTGCCAGCAGCTTTAGCGGTTCGAGCTCCTACAATGAGCAGTTCTTC. Its translation is CASSFSGSSSYNEQFF.

This chain links TRBV9 with TRBJ1-3; D perhaps matches TRBD1 (5 bases). Germline values: CDR1 SGDLS, CDR2 YYNGEE. V was cut by 0 bases and J by 4 bases, with 11 bases left in between. This CDR3 region has 15 residues. The CDR3 DNA reads as TGTGCCAGCAGCGTAGATCAGGGTTGGGGAAACACCATATATTTT. Translation gives CASSVDQGWGNTIYF. The full variable domain, completed using reference TRBV9 and TRBJ1-3, is DSGVTQTPKHLITATGQRVTLRCSPRSGDLSVYWYQQSLDQGLQFLIQYYNGEERAKGNILERFSAQQFPDLHSELNLSSLELGDSALYFCASSVDQGWGNTIYFGEGSWLTVV.

The chain uses TRBV27 and TRBJ1-1; possibly TRBD1 for D (5 bases). The CDR3 contains 15 residues. The V end was cut by 5 bases, the J end by 1 base, with 14 bases between. Germline V lookup: CDR1 MNHEY, CDR2 SMNVEV (reference sequence). For the CDR3, the DNA is TGTGCCAGCAGTCCCTGGACATCCAGGAACACTGAAGCTTTCTTT. Its protein product is CASSPWTSRNTEAFF.

The chain employs TRBV9 and TRBJ1-1, with 9 bases lining up with TRBD1. This CDR3 region has 14 residues. CDR1 and CDR2 from the germline V gene are SGDLS and YYNGEE. Unmatched junction bases numbered 5, after V lost 4 bases and J lost 4 bases. The CDR3 DNA sequence: TGTGCCAGCAGCCCACGACAGGGGGGCACTGAAGCTTTCTTT. Protein product: CASSPRQGGTEAFF.

The chain couples TRBV29-1 to TRBJ2-1, with 7 bases that match TRBD1. The CDR3 has 12 amino acids. With 5 bases clipped from V and 5 bases from J, the junction kept 3 bases outside the gene matches. CDR1 is SQVTM, CDR2 ANQGSEA, per germline. The CDR3 sequence: CSVPGQNNEQFF. In DNA, the CDR3 is TGCAGCGTTCCGGGACAGAACAATGAGCAGTTCTTC.